This T cell receptor beta chain stems from a study of T-cell reconstitution after alpha-beta-depleted transplantation in children. The library targeted TCRbeta and was prepared with unique molecular identifiers. TCRdb called the PCR reads again in MiXCR, with one record for every CDR3 protein. The table has 90,000 to 120,000 distinct CDR3 sequences, approximately 6.4% seen once. CDR3 length: 15 residues. Trimming at V came to 6 bases and at J to 2 bases, leaving 11 bases not matched to a gene. In germline, CDR1 is DFQATT, CDR2 SNEGSKA (reference sequence). On this clonotype: Its antigen remains unidentified.

Notes on the study in general: A year post-transplant, T-cell counts and diversity derived mostly from newly produced T cells.

The receptor's source is a male patient aged 2 to 10 who had a stem cell transplant for acute lymphoblastic leukemia, so the T cells may come from the graft donor. The chain employs TRBV20-1 and TRBJ2-7, with 9 nucleotides matching TRBD1. The source material was PBMCs, mostly from graft donor cells, sampled 360 days after TCRalphabeta/CD19-depleted stem cell transplant. The CDR3 DNA reads as TGCAGTGCGACCCTACAGGGGGCGCCTCCCTACGAGCAGTACTTC. Translated, it gives CSATLQGAPPYEQYF.